A selection of T cell receptor beta chains follows, all from one sample in a study of response to subunit inactivated influenza vaccine. TCRdb reprocessed the RT-PCR reads via MiXCR and lists one record per CDR3 protein. The sample consists of about half a million distinct CDR3 sequences, about 8% of them appearing once. The specimen was PBMCs from blood, collected about 24 months after vaccination. The receptors derive from a man between 50 and 75 years old who received an inactivated influenza vaccine. CDR3s include the opening cysteine and the closing phenylalanine or tryptophan. The order of the fields is CDR3 protein, CDR3 DNA, clone size, D gene, V gene, J gene. A D gene is named only where the DNA matches it firmly. The size of a clone is reported for some rows only, either as once, few or many, or as a class for expanded clones.

CATGLSKETQYF,TGTGCCACTGGACTATCTAAAGAGACCCAGTACTTC,many,.,TRBV10-3,TRBJ2-5
CASSPQRTDTEAFF,TGTGCCAGCAGCCCCCAAAGGACGGACACTGAAGCTTTCTTT,few,.,TRBV7-9,TRBJ1-1
CASSLWTDYNEQFF,TGTGCCAGCAGTTTGTGGACAGATTACAATGAGCAGTTCTTC,few,.,TRBV27,TRBJ2-1
CASSANQPQHF,TGTGCCAGCAGTGCTAATCAGCCCCAGCATTTT,many,.,TRBV28,TRBJ1-5
CASSRDPSNQPQHF,TGTGCCAGCAGCCGCGATCCTTCCAATCAGCCCCAGCATTTT,many,.,TRBV28,TRBJ1-5
CSAPDRAKNIQYF,TGCAGTGCCCCGGACAGGGCCAAAAACATTCAGTACTTC,.,TRBD1,TRBV20-1,TRBJ2-4
CASSLVAGVVDTQYF,TGCGCCAGCAGCTTGGTAGCGGGAGTTGTAGATACGCAGTATTTT,many,TRBD2,TRBV5-1,TRBJ2-3
CASSRNRAGNTIYF,TGCGCCAGCAGCCGAAACAGGGCTGGAAACACCATATATTTT,many,.,TRBV4-3,TRBJ1-3
CSADGQRETYEQYF,TGCAGTGCTGATGGGCAAAGGGAGACCTACGAGCAGTACTTC,many,.,TRBV20-1,TRBJ2-7
CASSQQGQLAKNIQYF,TGTGCCAGCAGCCAACAGGGACAACTAGCCAAAAACATTCAGTACTTC,.,.,TRBV4-2,TRBJ2-4
CASTTSSQPQHF,TGTGCCAGCACAACGAGCAGTCAGCCCCAGCATTTT,few,.,TRBV12-3/TRBV12-4,TRBJ1-5